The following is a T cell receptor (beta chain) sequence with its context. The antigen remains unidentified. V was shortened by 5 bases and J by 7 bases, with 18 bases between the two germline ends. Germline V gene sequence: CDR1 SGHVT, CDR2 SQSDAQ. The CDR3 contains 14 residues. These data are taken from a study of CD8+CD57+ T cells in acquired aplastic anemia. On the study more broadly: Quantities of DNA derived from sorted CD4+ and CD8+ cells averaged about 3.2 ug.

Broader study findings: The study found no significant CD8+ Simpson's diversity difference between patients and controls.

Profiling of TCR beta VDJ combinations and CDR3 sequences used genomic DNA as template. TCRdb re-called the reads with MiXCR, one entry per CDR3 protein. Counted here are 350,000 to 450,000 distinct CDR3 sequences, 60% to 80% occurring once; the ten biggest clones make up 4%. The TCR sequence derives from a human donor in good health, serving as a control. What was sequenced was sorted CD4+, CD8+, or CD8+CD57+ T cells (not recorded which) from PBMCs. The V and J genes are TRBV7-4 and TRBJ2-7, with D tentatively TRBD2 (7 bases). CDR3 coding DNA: TGTGCCAGCAGCCTGAGGGGGGGGGGTAATGAGCAGTACTTC. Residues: CASSLRGGGNEQYF.